This T cell receptor beta chain was sequenced during a study of T cell responses to AZD1222 COVID-19 vaccine. V was trimmed by 3 bases and J by 10 bases, leaving 12 bases between them. CDR3 length: 12 residues. Sequencing used immunoSEQ multiplex PCR; TCRdb keeps in-frame clones, though not all of them. Of 100,000 to 150,000 clones listed, 80% to 95% are singletons. This specimen consisted of peripheral blood, obtained on day 0 of MenACWY control vaccination. The TCR sequence derives from an adult in good health. The chain is built from TRBV12-3 or TRBV12-4 and TRBJ2-5; D might be TRBD2 (5 bases). CDR3 DNA sequence: TGTGCCAGCAGTTTGTCACCACGGGACCAGTACTTC. Protein product: CASSLSPRDQYF.